This T cell receptor beta chain is from a study of human T cells and chemical hapten exposure. Study information: Skin on the upper inner arm, about 2 cm by about 2 cm in size, was sensitized with 2% DPC. Yields of TCR per sample differed, chiefly owing to small differences in pooled library volume.

Germline-derived CDR1 and CDR2 are SGHRS and YFSETQ. After removal of 0 bases from V and 6 bases from J, the junction contained 3 bases not matched to a gene. The CDR3 covers 14 residues. Individual cDNA molecules (in the library) carried attached unique molecular identifiers. TCRdb reprocessed the RACE reads via MiXCR and lists one record per CDR3 protein. The top ten hold 2.6% of the sample, which has some 400,000 distinct CDR3 sequences, 5% to 6.5% seen once. As to time point: pre-sensitization, week 0. Indicated treatment: therapeutic diphenylcyclopropenone sensitization with weekly scalp DPC. This clonotype was detected a few times.

The chain combines TRBV5-1 with TRBJ1-2; 9 bases align to TRBD1. The clonotype was recovered from a woman aged 45-65 years with alopecia areata. Some clones in this sample may be carry-over from other donors' samples. The sequencing here drew on whole blood, taken in connection with sensitization to the hapten diphenylcyclopropenone (DPC). The CDR3 region is CASSLGTGADGYTF. The CDR3, as DNA: TGCGCCAGCAGCTTGGGGACAGGGGCCGATGGCTACACCTTC.